Shown below are 21 T cell receptor beta chains from a single sample sequenced in a study of shared clonotypes between healthy human individuals. Repertoires were generated with immunoSEQ multiplex PCR, while TCRdb's copy carries only in-frame clones and drops some. The sample carries some 470,000 clones, 76% recorded once. What was sequenced was PBMCs. Receptors originate from a woman aged 40 to 55 in good health. Some clones in this sample may be carry-over from other donors' samples.

V and J are TRBV7-2 and TRBJ1-4, with TRBD1 matching 10 bases. Trimming removed 5 bases from V and 1 base from J; junction bases left unmatched: 1. The CDR3 has 15 amino acids. CDR1 and CDR2 (germline): SGHTA, FQGNSA. In DNA form, the CDR3 reads TGTGCCAGCAGCAGGGACAGGGGAACTAATGAAAAACTGTTTTTT. It yields the protein CASSRDRGTNEKLFF. Based on the CDR3 plus reference TRBV7-2 and TRBJ1-4, the full variable domain is GAGVSQSPSNKVTEKGKDVELRCDPISGHTALYWYRQSLGQGLEFLIYFQGNSAPDKSGLPSDRFSAERTGGSVSTLTIQRTQQEDSAVYLCASSRDRGTNEKLFFGSGTQLSVL.

The V call is TRBV5-1, the J call TRBJ2-1; D remains unclear. The germline gives CDR1 SGHRS, CDR2 YFSETQ. This CDR3 comprises 17 residues. Trimming left V 4 bases short and J 5 bases short, with 22 bases between. The CDR3 bases are TGCGCCAGCAGCCATGAGGTTAATCGCGTAGCCCACAATGAGCAGTTCTTC. It translates to CASSHEVNRVAHNEQFF.

The chain carries TRBV11-3 and TRBJ2-1, with TRBD1 matching over 9 bases. This CDR3 contains 15 residues. V lost 6 bases and J lost 5; bases outside the gene matches: 8. From germline, CDR1 is SGHNT and CDR2 YENEEA. The CDR3, as DNA: TGTGCCAGCAGTGAGGGACAGGGATCGAACAATGAGCAGTTCTTC. Amino acids: CASSEGQGSNNEQFF.

This clone was counted only a few times. The CDR3 reads CASSPGTSGNWETQYF. For the CDR3, the DNA is TGTGCCAGCAGCCCAGGGACTAGCGGGAATTGGGAGACCCAGTACTTC. The chain recombines TRBV11-2 with TRBJ2-5; the match to TRBD2 covers 13 bases. Trimming cost V 5 bases and J 5 bases; bases outside gene matches: 8. Germline CDR1 reads SGHAT; CDR2 reads FQNNGV. The CDR3 has 16 residues. The whole variable domain, filled in from reference TRBV11-2 and TRBJ2-5, reads EAGVAQSPRYKIIEKRQSVAFWCNPISGHATLYWYQQILGQGPKLLIQFQNNGVVDDSQLPKDRFSAERLKGVDSTLKIQPAKLEDSAVYLCASSPGTSGNWETQYFGPGTRLLVL.

This clone was seen repeatedly, ten times or more. The chain is built from TRBV7-2 and TRBJ2-7; the match to TRBD2 covers 9 bases. The CDR3 runs to 14 residues. V lost 6 bases to trimming and J lost 0 bases; unmatched junction nucleotides: 3. The germline V gene has CDR1 SGHTA and CDR2 FQGNSA. CDR3 sequence (DNA): TGTGCCAGCAGATTTAGCGGGAGCTCCTACGAGCAGTACTTC. Translation gives CASRFSGSSYEQYF. Using reference TRBV7-2 and TRBJ2-7 for the parts outside the CDR3, the full variable domain is GAGVSQSPSNKVTEKGKDVELRCDPISGHTALYWYRQSLGQGLEFLIYFQGNSAPDKSGLPSDRFSAERTGGSVSTLTIQRTQQEDSAVYLCASRFSGSSYEQYFGPGTRLTVT.

This chain joins TRBV18 and TRBJ2-1; 14 nucleotides match TRBD2. CDR1 and CDR2 (germline): KGHSH, LQKENI. The CDR3 has 16 residues. Trimming took 3 bases from V and 7 from J; bases not matched to a gene: 5. The CDR3 nucleotides are TGTGCCAGCTCACCGACTAGCGGGAGGGCCAGGAATGAGCAGTTCTTC. It codes for CASSPTSGRARNEQFF.

The chain joins TRBV30 to TRBJ2-2, with D possibly TRBD1 on 5 matching bases. V lost 4 bases, J lost 6 bases, and 18 bases lay in between. The CDR3 runs 15 residues. Germline V gives CDR1 GTSNPN, CDR2 SVGIG (reference sequence). DNA of the CDR3: TGTGCCTGGAAGTGGGGAAGGGGTGAGGCCGGGGAGCTGTTTTTT. Its translation is CAWKWGRGEAGELFF.

The chain combines TRBV4-3 with TRBJ1-1; D gene ambiguous. Trimming took off 0 bases at V and 1 base at J, with 6 bases between the two ends. Germline-derived CDR1 and CDR2 are LGHNA and YSLEER. The CDR3 has 14 residues. CDR3 sequence reads: CASSQDPRNTEAFF. The DNA for the CDR3 is TGCGCCAGCAGCCAAGATCCCCGGAACACTGAAGCTTTCTTT.

The V gene is TRBV15, the J gene TRBJ1-2, with D possibly being TRBD1 (5 bases). The CDR3 spans 16 residues. The germline V gene has CDR1 LNHNV and CDR2 YYDKDF (reference sequence). Trimming left V 8 bases short and J 3 bases short, with 22 bases between. CDR3 nucleotide sequence: TGTGCCACCCAACCAACGGTGGGGGGATTTGACTATGGCTACACCTTC. Its protein product is CATQPTVGGFDYGYTF. The whole variable domain, filled in from reference TRBV15 and TRBJ1-2, reads DAMVIQNPRYQVTQFGKPVTLSCSQTLNHNVMYWYQQKSSQAPKLLFHYYDKDFNNEADTPDNFQSRRPNTSFCFLDIRSPGLGDTAMYLCATQPTVGGFDYGYTFGSGTRLTVV.

This chain uses TRBV5-6 with TRBJ2-1; 11 bases fit TRBD2. This CDR3 has 16 residues. Trimming cost V 4 bases and J 2 bases; bases outside gene matches: 5. CDR1 is SGHDT and CDR2 is YYEEEE in the germline V gene. CDR3 loop: CASSPGTSGPYNEQFF. CDR3 coding DNA: TGTGCCAGCAGCCCCGGGACTAGCGGCCCCTACAATGAGCAGTTCTTC.

The gene calls are TRBV9 and TRBJ1-1; unclear D gene. The V and J ends lost 0 bases and 4 bases respectively, with 10 bases between them. The germline V gene has CDR1 SGDLS and CDR2 YYNGEE. This CDR3 contains 14 residues. CDR3 DNA: TGTGCCAGCAGCGTAGTTGTGGGTAGCACTGAAGCTTTCTTT. This translates into CASSVVVGSTEAFF.

V usage is TRBV5-4 and J usage is TRBJ2-7; TRBD1 agrees at 9 bases. CDR1 SGHNT and CDR2 YYREEE come from the germline V gene (reference sequence). V trimming: 3 bases; J trimming: 5 bases; junction bases outside the gene matches: 6. This CDR3 spans 14 amino acids. CDR3 sequence (DNA): TGTGCCAGCAGCTGGGGGGACAGGGACCACGAGCAGTACTTC. Its translation is CASSWGDRDHEQYF.

The chain employs TRBV4-1 and TRBJ2-3; D may be TRBD1 (5 bases). V lost 0 bases, J lost 2 bases, and 15 bases lay in between. The CDR3 consists of 17 residues. Germline loops: CDR1 MGHRA, CDR2 YSYEKL. The CDR3 reads CASSQDDSQVPTDTQYF. The CDR3 DNA sequence: TGCGCCAGCAGCCAAGATGACTCACAGGTTCCCACAGATACGCAGTATTTT.

The V and J genes are TRBV28 and TRBJ1-4; TRBD1 agrees at 7 bases. The germline V gene encodes CDR1 MDHEN and CDR2 SYDVKM. CDR3 size: 16 residues. Losses at the gene ends were 2 bases for V and 8 bases for J; bases not matched to a gene: 11. The DNA of the CDR3 is TGTGCCAGCAGTTTACCTACCACAGGGGAGAGGGAAAAACTGTTTTTT. As protein: CASSLPTTGEREKLFF.

The table lists this clone with many counts. V is TRBV7-2 and J is TRBJ2-5; 8 bases map to TRBD2. The CDR3 has 15 residues. Germline values: CDR1 SGHTA, CDR2 FQGNSA. The V segment lost 7 bases and the J segment 5 bases; nucleotides outside the gene matches: 12. The CDR3 here is CASTKSGSVRETQYF. The CDR3 coding sequence is TGTGCCAGCACCAAAAGCGGGAGTGTGAGGGAGACCCAGTACTTC.

The chain carries TRBV7-3 and TRBJ2-2; D is uncertain. V gave up 5 bases and J gave up 4 bases, with 11 bases separating them. The CDR3 consists of 14 residues. CDR1 is SGHTA and CDR2 is FQGTGA in the germline V gene. The CDR3 region is CASSPLLGTGELFF. The CDR3 coding sequence is TGTGCCAGCAGCCCCCTTCTGGGCACCGGGGAGCTGTTTTTT.

Points on this clone: The germline gene is not matched at one end of the junction; a read error may be the cause. This sequence joins TRBV30 and TRBJ1-5; D possibly corresponds to TRBD1 (5 bases). CDR3 size: 15 residues. Germline V gene data show CDR1 as GTSNPN and CDR2 as SVGIG (reference sequence). CDR3 sequence: CAWRDGGGRNRPQHF. CDR3 bases: TGTGCCTGGAGGGACGGGGGGGGAAGGAATCGGCCCCAGCATTTT.

On this clone itself: This likely came from a read error, as a far larger clone is one base away. This sequence joins TRBV5-1 and TRBJ2-7; no reliable D call. This CDR3 has 15 amino acids. Germline CDR1 reads SGHRS; CDR2 reads YFSETQ. This CDR3 is CASRVATSYSYEQCF. The CDR3 region has the DNA TGCGCCAGCAGGGTGGCAACCAGTTACTCCTACGAGCAGTGCTTC.

V and J are TRBV19 and TRBJ2-7, with 8 bases aligning to TRBD2. The junction had 3 bases not matched to a gene; V was cut back by 5 bases and J by 3 bases. CDR1 and CDR2 from the germline V gene are LNHDA and SQIVND (reference sequence). There are 13 residues in the CDR3. DNA for the CDR3: TGTGCCAGTAGTTCCGGGACTAGCTACGAGCAGTACTTC. Protein product: CASSSGTSYEQYF.

This clone has a handful of counts. The chain uses TRBV4-2 and TRBJ1-1; tentatively, D is TRBD1 (6 bases). V was shortened by 1 base and J by 5 bases, with 8 bases between the two germline ends. CDR1 is LGHNA, CDR2 YNFKEQ, per germline. CDR3 length: 13 residues. The CDR3 loop reads CASSQGDRTEAFF. For the CDR3, the DNA is TGTGCCAGCAGCCAAGGCGACAGGACTGAAGCTTTCTTT.

This clone was seen a handful of times. The junction and the germline gene differ at one end; a read error may be behind it. For the CDR3, the DNA is TGTGCCAGCAGCCCCCGACTTGGCGGACAAGAGGCCCAGTACTTC. Encoded protein: CASSPRLGGQEAQYF. V gene TRBV9 combines with J gene TRBJ2-5; a weak D match, TRBD1 (5 bases). Germline loops: CDR1 SGDLS, CDR2 YYNGEE. The CDR3 covers 15 residues.